The source of this TCR beta chain is a study of blood T cell repertoires in COVID-19. This CDR3 region has 15 residues. Germline CDR1 reads KGHSH; CDR2 reads LQKENI. J was trimmed by 2 bases and V by 0 bases; bases with no gene match: 1. Generated by immunoSEQ multiplex PCR, the TCRdb table keeps only in-frame clones and is missing some. Counted here are 85,000 to 100,000 clones, about 70% occurring once; the ten biggest clones make up around 24%. This receptor was taken from a woman aged 55 to 70 in a cohort sampled during active or convalescent COVID-19. The sample comprised peripheral blood. The rearrangement uses TRBV18 and TRBJ2-3, with 8 bases fitting TRBD1. The CDR3 coding sequence is TGTGCCAGCTCACCACCGGGACAGGACACAGATACGCAGTATTTT. Residues: CASSPPGQDTDTQYF.